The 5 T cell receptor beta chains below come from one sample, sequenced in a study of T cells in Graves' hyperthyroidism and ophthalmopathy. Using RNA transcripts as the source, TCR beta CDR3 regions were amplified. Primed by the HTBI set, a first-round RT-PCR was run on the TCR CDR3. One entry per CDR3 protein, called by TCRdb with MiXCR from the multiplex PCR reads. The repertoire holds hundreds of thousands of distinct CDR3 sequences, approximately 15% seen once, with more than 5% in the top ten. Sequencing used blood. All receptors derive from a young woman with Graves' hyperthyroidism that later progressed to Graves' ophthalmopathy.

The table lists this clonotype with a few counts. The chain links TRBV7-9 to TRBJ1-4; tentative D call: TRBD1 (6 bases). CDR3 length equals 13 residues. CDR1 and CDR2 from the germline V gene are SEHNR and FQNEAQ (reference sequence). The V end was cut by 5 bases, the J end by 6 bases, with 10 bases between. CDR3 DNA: TGTGCCAGCAGCAAATACAGGGATGAAAAACTGTTTTTT. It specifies CASSKYRDEKLFF.

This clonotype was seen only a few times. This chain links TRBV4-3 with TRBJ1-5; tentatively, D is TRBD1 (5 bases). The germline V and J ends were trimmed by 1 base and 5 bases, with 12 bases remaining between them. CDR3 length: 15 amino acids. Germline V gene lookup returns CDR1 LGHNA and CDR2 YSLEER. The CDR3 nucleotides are TGCGCCAGCAGCCAAGTGGGGGGGTCGTATCAGCCCCAGCATTTT. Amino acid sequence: CASSQVGGSYQPQHF.

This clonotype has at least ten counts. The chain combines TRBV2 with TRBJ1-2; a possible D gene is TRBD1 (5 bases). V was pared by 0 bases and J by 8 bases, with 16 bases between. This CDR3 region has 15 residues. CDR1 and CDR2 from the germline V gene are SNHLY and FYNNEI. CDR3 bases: TGTGCCAGCAGTGAAGCAGGGACGGGGGGTAGAGGCTACACCTTC. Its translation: CASSEAGTGGRGYTF.

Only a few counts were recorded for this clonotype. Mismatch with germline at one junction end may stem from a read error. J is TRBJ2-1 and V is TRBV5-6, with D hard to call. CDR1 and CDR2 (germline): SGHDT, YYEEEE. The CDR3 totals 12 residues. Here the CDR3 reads CASSGSYNEQLF. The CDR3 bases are TGTGCCAGCAGCGGATCCTACAATGAGCAGCTCTTC.

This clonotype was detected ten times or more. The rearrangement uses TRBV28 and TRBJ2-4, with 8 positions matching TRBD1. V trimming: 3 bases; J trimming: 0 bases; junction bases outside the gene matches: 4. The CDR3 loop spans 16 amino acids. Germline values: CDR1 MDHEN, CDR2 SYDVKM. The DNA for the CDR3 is TGTGCCAGCAGTTTCCTGACAGGGGCAGCCAAAAACATTCAGTACTTC. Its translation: CASSFLTGAAKNIQYF.